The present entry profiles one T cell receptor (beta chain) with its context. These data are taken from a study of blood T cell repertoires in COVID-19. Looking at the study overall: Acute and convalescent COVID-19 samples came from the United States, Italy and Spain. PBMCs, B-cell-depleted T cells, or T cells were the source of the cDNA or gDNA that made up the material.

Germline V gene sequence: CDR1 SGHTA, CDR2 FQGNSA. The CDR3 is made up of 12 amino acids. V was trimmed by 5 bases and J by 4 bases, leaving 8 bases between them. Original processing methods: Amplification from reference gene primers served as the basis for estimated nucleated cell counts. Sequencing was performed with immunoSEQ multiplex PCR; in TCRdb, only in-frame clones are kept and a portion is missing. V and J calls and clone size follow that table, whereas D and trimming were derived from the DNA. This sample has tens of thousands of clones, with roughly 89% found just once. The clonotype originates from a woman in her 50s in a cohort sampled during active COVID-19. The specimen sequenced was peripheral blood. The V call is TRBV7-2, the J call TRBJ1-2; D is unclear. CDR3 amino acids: CASSPRSYGYTF. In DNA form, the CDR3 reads TGTGCCAGCAGCCCCCGGAGCTATGGCTACACCTTC. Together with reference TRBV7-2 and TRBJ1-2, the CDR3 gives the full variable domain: GAGVSQSPSNKVTEKGKDVELRCDPISGHTALYWYRQSLGQGLEFLIYFQGNSAPDKSGLPSDRFSAERTGGSVSTLTIQRTQQEDSAVYLCASSPRSYGYTFGSGTRLTVV.